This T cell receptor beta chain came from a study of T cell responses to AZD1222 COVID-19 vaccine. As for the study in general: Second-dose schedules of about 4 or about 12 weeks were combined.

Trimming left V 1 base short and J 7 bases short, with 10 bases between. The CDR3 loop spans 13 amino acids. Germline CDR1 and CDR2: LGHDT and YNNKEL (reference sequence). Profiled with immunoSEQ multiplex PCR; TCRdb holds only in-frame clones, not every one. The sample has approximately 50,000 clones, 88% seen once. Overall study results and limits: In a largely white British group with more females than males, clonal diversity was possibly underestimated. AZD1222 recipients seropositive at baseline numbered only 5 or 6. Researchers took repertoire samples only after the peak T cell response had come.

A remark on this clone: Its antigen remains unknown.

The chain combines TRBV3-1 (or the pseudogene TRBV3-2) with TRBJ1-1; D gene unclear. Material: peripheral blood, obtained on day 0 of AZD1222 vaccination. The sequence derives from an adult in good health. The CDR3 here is CASSQGRQSEAFF. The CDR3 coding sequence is TGTGCCAGCAGCCAAGGACGCCAGAGTGAAGCTTTCTTT.